The 24 T cell receptor beta chains listed next were all sequenced from one sample in a study of CD8 T cells in ankylosing spondylitis. TCRdb reprocessed the 5' RACE reads with MiXCR, giving one entry per CDR3 protein. This table holds under 250,000 distinct CDR3 sequences, over 9.5% found once. Sequences were obtained from blood, either unsorted or a sorted T cell fraction (not recorded which). Receptor source: a male donor with ankylosing spondylitis or in good health (not recorded which).

This clonotype showed up many times. The V gene is TRBV3-1, the J gene TRBJ2-7; D possibly corresponds to TRBD2 (6 bases). This CDR3 is built from 15 residues. Germline loops: CDR1 LGHDT, CDR2 YNNKEL (reference sequence). V lost 0 bases to trimming and J lost 3 bases, with 12 bases between them. The chain's CDR3 is CASSQERGLLYEQYF. As DNA, the CDR3 is TGTGCCAGCAGCCAAGAAAGGGGACTGCTCTACGAGCAGTACTTC.

This clonotype has a count of ten or more. The rearrangement links TRBV27 to TRBJ1-1; possibly TRBD1 for D (5 bases). Trimming took off 6 bases at V and 4 bases at J, with 15 bases between the two ends. Looked up from germline, CDR1 is MNHEY and CDR2 is SMNVEV (reference sequence). The length of the CDR3 is 14 residues. DNA of the CDR3: TGTGCCAGCAGCCCGGGACGGGGGGGCACTGAAGCTTTCTTT. Amino acid sequence: CASSPGRGGTEAFF.

This CDR3 is CASSLAGQKNTEAFF. The CDR3 DNA follows: TGTGCCAGCAGCTTAGCAGGACAGAAGAACACTGAAGCTTTCTTT. V usage is TRBV7-2 and J usage is TRBJ1-1; D possibly corresponds to TRBD1 (6 bases). There are 15 residues in the CDR3. Trimming pared 0 bases from V and 1 base from J, leaving 9 bases between. The germline gives CDR1 SGHTA, CDR2 FQGNSA.

This clonotype has at least ten counts. The V call is TRBV12-3 or TRBV12-4, the J call TRBJ2-1, with D unclear. The CDR3 runs to 16 residues. Trimming left V 5 bases short and J 5 bases short, with 19 bases between. The CDR3 here is CASSPTTSVTDNEQFF. The CDR3 DNA reads TGTGCCAGCAGTCCTACGACCTCAGTAACGGACAATGAGCAGTTCTTC.

This clonotype appeared many times. The V and J genes are TRBV4-2 and TRBJ2-3; D gene ambiguous. Germline V gene data show CDR1 as LGHNA and CDR2 as YNFKEQ. The CDR3 runs to 15 residues. V was shortened by 0 bases and J by 2 bases, with 9 bases between the two germline ends. CDR3 region: CASSQDQASTDTQYF. The CDR3, as DNA: TGTGCCAGCAGCCAAGATCAGGCCTCCACAGATACGCAGTATTTT.

The V call is TRBV9, the J call TRBJ2-3; no reliable D call. This CDR3 has 14 residues. Germline assignment: CDR1 SGDLS and CDR2 YYNGEE. The V end lost 3 bases, the J end lost 0 bases, and 8 bases lay between the germline ends. CDR3 residues: CASSALLSTDTQYF. The CDR3 coding sequence is TGTGCCAGCAGCGCCCTTTTAAGCACAGATACGCAGTATTTT.

The sample holds many counts of this clonotype. The chain links TRBV10-3 to TRBJ1-2; a weak D match, TRBD1 (5 bases). CDR1 ENHRY and CDR2 SYGVKD come from the germline V gene. This CDR3 is 12 amino acids long. The germline V and J ends were trimmed by 8 bases and 2 bases, with 9 bases remaining between them. Here the CDR3 DNA reads TGTGCCATCCATGACAGAAACTATGGCTACACCTTC. Translated: CAIHDRNYGYTF.

This clonotype was counted many times. CDR3 DNA: TGTGCCAGCAGCCACACTAGCGGGGAAGAGACCCAGTACTTC. Amino acids: CASSHTSGEETQYF. The gene calls are TRBV3-1 and TRBJ2-5; TRBD2 aligns across 10 bases. CDR3 length: 14 residues. Trimming cost V 3 bases and J 3 bases; bases outside gene matches: 1. Germline lookup yields CDR1 LGHDT and CDR2 YNNKEL (reference sequence).

This clonotype was recorded at least ten times. The chain has TRBV20-1 and TRBJ1-2, with TRBD1 matching over 8 bases. This CDR3 contains 14 residues. Germline lookup yields CDR1 DFQATT and CDR2 SNEGSKA (reference sequence). V was clipped by 6 bases and J by 1 base; unmatched bases: 7. This CDR3 reads CSAPSRGRNYGYTF. The CDR3 DNA reads as TGCAGTGCCCCGTCCAGGGGGCGTAACTATGGCTACACCTTC.

The gene calls are TRBV12-3 or TRBV12-4 and TRBJ2-4; 12 bases align to TRBD2. V was clipped by 6 bases and J by 1 base; unmatched bases: 1. The CDR3 length is 15 residues. CDR3 sequence: CASRTSGRAKNIQYF. CDR3 bases: TGTGCCAGCAGAACTAGCGGGAGGGCCAAAAACATTCAGTACTTC.

There are many counts of this clonotype. V usage is TRBV5-1 and J usage is TRBJ2-3, with 14 bases that match TRBD2. CDR1 is SGHRS and CDR2 is YFSETQ in the germline V gene. J gave up 6 bases and V 0 bases, and 3 bases lay outside the gene matches. This CDR3 has 16 residues. CDR3 DNA: TGCGCCAGCAGCTTGGCGGGGACTAGCGGGAGTGATACGCAGTATTTT. Protein sequence: CASSLAGTSGSDTQYF. Full variable domain (remainder filled in from reference TRBV5-1 and TRBJ2-3): KAGVTQTPRYLIKTRGQQVTLSCSPISGHRSVSWYQQTPGQGLQFLFEYFSETQRNKGNFPGRFSGRQFSNSRSEMNVSTLELGDSALYLCASSLAGTSGSDTQYFGPGTRLTVL.

This clonotype was detected many times. V is TRBV4-2 and J is TRBJ1-1, with 8 bases lining up with TRBD1. The CDR3 covers 13 residues. Germline V CDR1 and CDR2: LGHNA, YNFKEQ. Losses at the gene ends were 3 bases for V and 6 bases for J; bases not matched to a gene: 3. CDR3: CASSQEQGAEAFF. CDR3 DNA sequence: TGTGCCAGCAGCCAGGAACAGGGGGCTGAAGCTTTCTTT.

This clonotype was counted ten times or more. V gene TRBV20-1 combines with J gene TRBJ1-4; no clear D gene. CDR3 length equals 14 residues. The V end was cut by 1 base, the J end by 0 bases, with 6 bases between. The germline V gene has CDR1 DFQATT and CDR2 SNEGSKA (reference sequence). CDR3: CSARARATNEKLFF. In DNA, the CDR3 is TGCAGTGCTAGAGCCCGTGCAACTAATGAAAAACTGTTTTTT.

This chain uses TRBV20-1 with TRBJ1-1, with D perhaps matching TRBD1 (6 bases). The V and J ends lost 7 bases and 0 bases respectively, with 15 bases between them. Germline CDR1 and CDR2: DFQATT and SNEGSKA (reference sequence). The CDR3 consists of 14 residues. The CDR3 nucleotides are TGCAGTGTACCAACCGGGACAATGAACACTGAAGCTTTCTTT. Translated, it gives CSVPTGTMNTEAFF.

This clonotype showed up many times. The CDR3 sequence: CASSFQINYGYTF. DNA for the CDR3: TGTGCCAGCAGTTTCCAGATTAACTATGGCTACACCTTC. This chain uses TRBV12-3 or TRBV12-4 with TRBJ1-2; D is unresolved. This CDR3 spans 13 amino acids. Trimming left V 3 bases short and J 1 base short, with 6 bases between.

This clonotype showed up just a few times. The rearrangement links TRBV5-4 to TRBJ2-3; TRBD2 aligns across 15 bases. Germline values: CDR1 SGHNT, CDR2 YYREEE (reference sequence). This CDR3 contains 17 residues. The ends lost 1 base at V and 6 bases at J; junction bases unmatched: 6. The CDR3 DNA reads as TGTGCCAGCAGCTTGAGGGGACTAGCGGGGGGATGGGATACGCAGTATTTT. Protein product: CASSLRGLAGGWDTQYF.

The chain links TRBV30 to TRBJ2-5; the match to TRBD2 covers 9 bases. J was trimmed by 1 base and V by 5 bases; bases with no gene match: 2. Germline V gene lookup returns CDR1 GTSNPN and CDR2 SVGIG (reference sequence). This CDR3 spans 13 amino acids. Here the CDR3 reads CAWVLAGQETQYF. CDR3 sequence (DNA): TGTGCCTGGGTACTAGCGGGCCAAGAGACCCAGTACTTC.

Many counts were recorded for this clonotype. The chain has TRBV12-5 and TRBJ1-2; TRBD1 matches at 7 bases. Germline values: CDR1 LGHNT, CDR2 FRNRAP. This CDR3 has 13 amino acids. The V gene end was trimmed by 5 bases and the J gene end by 8 bases; junction bases not matched to a gene: 8. Here the CDR3 reads CASGTQGVRGYTF. CDR3 in DNA: TGTGCTAGTGGTACTCAGGGGGTGAGGGGCTACACCTTC.

This clonotype was seen repeatedly, ten times or more. The J gene is TRBJ2-1, the V gene TRBV29-1, with a weak D call TRBD2 (5 bases). The germline CDR1 and CDR2 sequences are SQVTM and ANQGSEA. The CDR3 runs to 10 residues. Trimming shortened V by 4 bases and J by 9 bases, and 7 bases separated the two germline ends. The CDR3, as DNA: TGCAGCGTTGCGGGGAGTGAGCAGTTCTTC. This gives the protein CSVAGSEQFF.

This clonotype has at least ten counts. V and J are TRBV15 and TRBJ1-2; D unresolved. V gave up 0 bases and J gave up 6 bases, with 11 bases separating them. The CDR3 runs to 14 residues. The germline V gene has CDR1 LNHNV and CDR2 YYDKDF (reference sequence). This CDR3 reads CATSRDRTANGYTF. CDR3 nucleotides: TGTGCCACCAGCAGAGATCGGACGGCGAATGGCTACACCTTC.

This clonotype appeared many times. For the CDR3, the DNA is TGTGCCAGCATCCGGGACCACTCCTACGAGCAGTACTTC. Its protein is CASIRDHSYEQYF. The V call is TRBV2, the J call TRBJ2-7; D is possibly TRBD1 or TRBD2 (5 bases each). The V end lost 7 bases, the J end lost 0 bases, and 10 bases lay between the germline ends. The CDR3 is 13 amino acids. CDR1 SNHLY and CDR2 FYNNEI come from the germline V gene. Filled out from reference TRBV2 and TRBJ2-7, the complete variable domain reads EPEVTQTPSHQVTQMGQEVILRCVPISNHLYFYWYRQILGQKVEFLVSFYNNEISEKSEIFDDQFSVERPDGSNFTLKIRSTKLEDSAMYFCASIRDHSYEQYFGPGTRLTVT.

This clonotype was recorded many times. The chain couples TRBV30 to TRBJ1-5, with D possibly matching TRBD1 (5 bases). This CDR3 is built from 12 residues. Trimming cost V 1 base and J 5 bases, with 6 bases left between them. Germline V gene data show CDR1 as GTSNPN and CDR2 as SVGIG (reference sequence). The CDR3 region is CAWSGGDQPQHF. The CDR3 nucleotides read TGTGCCTGGAGTGGGGGGGATCAGCCCCAGCATTTT. Using reference TRBV30 and TRBJ1-5 for the parts outside the CDR3, the full variable domain is SQTIHQWPATLVQPVGSPLSLECTVEGTSNPNLYWYRQAAGRGLQLLFYSVGIGQISSEVPQNLSASRPQDRQFILSSKKLLLSDSGFYLCAWSGGDQPQHFGDGTRLSIL.

In this sample, this clonotype turned up many times. This sequence joins TRBV7-2 and TRBJ1-2; TRBD1 might be the D (5 bases). Germline CDR1 reads SGHTA; CDR2 reads FQGNSA. V was cut by 1 base and J by 2 bases, with 11 bases left in between. This CDR3 is built from 15 residues. The CDR3 bases are TGTGCCAGCAGCTTAGTCGTAGGGGCCAACTATGGCTACACCTTC. Translating it yields CASSLVVGANYGYTF.

This clonotype was seen at least ten times. The rearrangement uses TRBV7-2 and TRBJ1-1; a weak D match, TRBD1 (5 bases). V lost 8 bases and J lost 0, with 19 bases in between. Germline V gene sequence: CDR1 SGHTA, CDR2 FQGNSA. This CDR3 contains 16 residues. The CDR3 sequence is CASFTGALKMNTEAFF. CDR3 nucleotides: TGTGCCAGCTTTACCGGGGCCTTAAAAATGAACACTGAAGCTTTCTTT.